Presented here are 14 T cell receptor beta chains from one specimen sequenced in a study of CD8 T cells in Susac syndrome. RNA totalling about 0.45 to 1 ug underwent reverse transcription with random hexamers. One entry per CDR3 protein results from TCRdb running MiXCR on the immunoSEQ multiplex PCR reads. This table holds a few hundred thousand distinct CDR3 sequences, over 90% found once. Material: CD4+ T cells from PBMCs. Receptor source: a human donor with multiple sclerosis.

The chain has TRBV3-1 and TRBJ2-1; tentatively, D is TRBD2 (5 bases). Germline CDR1 LGHDT, CDR2 YNNKEL (reference sequence). V lost 4 bases to trimming and J lost 7 bases, with 14 bases between them. The length of the CDR3 is 14 residues. CDR3 DNA: TGTGCCAGCAGCCTCGGGCCCCAGCGGAATGAGCAGTTCTTC. It encodes CASSLGPQRNEQFF.

The rearrangement joins TRBV6-1 to TRBJ2-7, with D perhaps TRBD2 (6 bases). Germline-derived CDR1 and CDR2 are MNHNS and SASEGT. Trimming left V 8 bases short and J 5 bases short, with 19 bases between. This CDR3 has 14 amino acids. The CDR3 loop reads CASLGGNMGNEQYV. The CDR3 nucleotides read TGTGCCAGCCTCGGGGGAAACATGGGGAACGAGCAGTACGTC.

This chain links TRBV20-1 with TRBJ2-1; 9 positions match TRBD1. With V trimmed by 4 bases and J by 5 bases, 9 bases remained unmatched. The CDR3 has 15 amino acids. The V gene's germline CDR1 is DFQATT and CDR2 SNEGSKA (reference sequence). As DNA, the CDR3 is TGCAGTGCTAATCCTGGGACAGGGAGCGACAATGAGCAGTTCTTC. It is translated as CSANPGTGSDNEQFF.

This sequence joins TRBV20-1 and TRBJ1-6, with D possibly TRBD1 on 6 matching bases. Trimming shortened V by 6 bases and J by 7 bases, and 19 bases separated the two germline ends. CDR1 and CDR2 (germline): DFQATT, SNEGSKA (reference sequence). The CDR3 spans 15 residues. In nucleotides, the CDR3 is TGCAGTGCCAGATCCGGGACAACATCAAATTCACCCCTCCACTTT. As protein: CSARSGTTSNSPLHF.

The chain is built from TRBV27 and TRBJ2-3, with 8 bases matching TRBD1. Losses at the gene ends were 5 bases for V and 3 bases for J; bases not matched to a gene: 10. Germline V gene data show CDR1 as MNHEY and CDR2 as SMNVEV (reference sequence). The CDR3 is 16 amino acids. CDR3 in amino acids: CASSKPGQDVTDTQYF. The CDR3 DNA sequence: TGTGCCAGCAGTAAACCGGGACAGGATGTGACAGATACGCAGTATTTT.

The rearrangement links TRBV20-1 to TRBJ1-2, with D maybe TRBD1 (6 bases). The V end lost 6 bases, the J end lost 2 bases, and 10 bases lay between the germline ends. Germline V gene lookup returns CDR1 DFQATT and CDR2 SNEGSKA (reference sequence). This CDR3 contains 12 residues. Here the CDR3 reads CSAADRNYGYTF. The CDR3 nucleotides are TGCAGTGCCGCCGACAGGAACTATGGCTACACCTTC.

The rearrangement uses TRBV15 and TRBJ2-5; 7 positions agree with TRBD2. From germline, CDR1 is LNHNV and CDR2 YYDKDF (reference sequence). The J segment lost 5 bases and the V segment lost 6 bases, leaving 9 bases of the junction unmatched. CDR3 size: 14 residues. The chain's CDR3 is CATRDFQGGETQYF. CDR3 DNA sequence: TGTGCCACCAGGGACTTCCAGGGAGGGGAGACCCAGTACTTC. The full variable domain, completed using reference TRBV15 and TRBJ2-5, is DAMVIQNPRYQVTQFGKPVTLSCSQTLNHNVMYWYQQKSSQAPKLLFHYYDKDFNNEADTPDNFQSRRPNTSFCFLDIRSPGLGDTAMYLCATRDFQGGETQYFGPGTRLLVL.

The V call is TRBV11-3, the J call TRBJ2-3, with D perhaps given as TRBD1 or TRBD2 (7 bases each). V was cut by 4 bases and J by 2 bases, with 10 bases left in between. CDR1 is SGHNT, CDR2 YENEEA, per germline. The CDR3 extends over 14 amino acids. The CDR3 here is CASSSGGATDTQYF. CDR3 bases: TGTGCCAGCAGCTCAGGGGGGGCCACAGATACGCAGTATTTT.

The V gene is TRBV28, the J gene TRBJ2-5; tentatively, D is TRBD2 (6 bases). The ends were cut back, 8 bases at V and 2 bases at J, with 6 bases in the middle. Germline CDR1 is MDHEN and CDR2 is SYDVKM. The CDR3 length is 11 residues. The CDR3 here is CASGGQETQYF. The CDR3 nucleotides are TGTGCCAGCGGGGGGCAAGAGACCCAGTACTTC.

The chain recombines TRBV3-1 with TRBJ1-1; 7 bases are a match to TRBD1. Losses at the gene ends were 2 bases for V and 3 bases for J; bases not matched to a gene: 6. Germline CDR1 is LGHDT and CDR2 is YNNKEL (reference sequence). This CDR3 contains 15 residues. The CDR3 DNA follows: TGTGCCAGCAGCCAACAAACAGGGGTTTACACTGAAGCTTTCTTT. Translated, it gives CASSQQTGVYTEAFF.

V usage is TRBV19 and J usage is TRBJ2-3; D might be TRBD2 (6 bases). Germline lookup yields CDR1 LNHDA and CDR2 SQIVND (reference sequence). Trimming left V 7 bases short and J 6 bases short, with 20 bases between. This CDR3 comprises 15 residues. The CDR3 protein is CASTPGGVISDTQYF. The CDR3 DNA is TGTGCCAGTACCCCCGGAGGGGTCATCTCGGATACGCAGTATTTT. Together with reference TRBV19 and TRBJ2-3, the CDR3 gives the full variable domain: DGGITQSPKYLFRKEGQNVTLSCEQNLNHDAMYWYRQDPGQGLRLIYYSQIVNDFQKGDIAEGYSVSREKKESFPLTVTSAQKNPTAFYLCASTPGGVISDTQYFGPGTRLTVL.

This chain links TRBV12-3 or TRBV12-4 with TRBJ1-6; D uncertain. V was trimmed by 8 bases and J by 7 bases, leaving 12 bases between them. The CDR3 length is 13 residues. CDR3 DNA: TGTGCCAGCGCGACGGCAGTCAATTCACCCCTCCACTTT. Protein sequence: CASATAVNSPLHF.

The chain combines TRBV5-1 with TRBJ1-1; tentatively, D is TRBD1 (6 bases). CDR3 length equals 13 residues. Trimming removed 3 bases from V and 3 bases from J, with 9 bases in between. Germline-derived CDR1 and CDR2 are SGHRS and YFSETQ. The CDR3 DNA sequence: TGCGCCAGCAGCTACAGGGCGGACACTGAAGCTTTCTTT. Translation gives CASSYRADTEAFF.

The rearrangement joins TRBV20-1 to TRBJ2-3; D remains unclear. This CDR3 has 12 residues. V lost 6 bases, J lost 6 bases, and 13 bases lay in between. CDR1 is DFQATT and CDR2 is SNEGSKA in the germline V gene (reference sequence). The CDR3 loop reads CSAAGGPDTQYF. CDR3 DNA sequence: TGCAGTGCCGCCGGTGGCCCGGATACGCAGTATTTT.